A single T cell receptor beta chain is shown here with its context. Its target is unknown. The record originates from a study of identifying expanded T cells in peripheral blood. Notes on the study in general: Variance in clone template counts between roughly two-week samples significantly increased with total template count across all healthy donors. Technical replicates showed about 1.1 changed clones; two weeks 15 to 20; four weeks 19.

CDR3 length equals 15 residues. V lost 7 bases and J lost 8; bases outside the gene matches: 11. Germline values: CDR1 SNHLY, CDR2 FYNNEI. Measured with immunoSEQ multiplex PCR; TCRdb has only the in-frame clones, and not every one. The data show roughly 100,000 clones, around 89% seen once. The chain has TRBV2 and TRBJ1-2, with 12 bases identical to TRBD1. Sequenced material: blood. This receptor was obtained from a person between 18 and 75 years old in good health. The DNA for the CDR3 is TGTGCCAGCATGGGGACAGGGGGCGCGTTAGGGGGCTACACCTTC. This encodes CASMGTGGALGGYTF.